Reported below is one T cell receptor (beta chain). The trim removed 2 bases at V and 10 bases at J, leaving 11 bases unmatched. In germline, CDR1 is SGHDT, CDR2 YYEEEE. This CDR3 is built from 16 residues. This entry comes from a study of blood T cell repertoires in COVID-19. The protocol was immunoSEQ multiplex PCR, while the TCRdb copy is restricted to in-frame clones and leaves out a portion. The table records roughly 100,000 clones, about 80% of them present only once. The receptor was derived from a man between 65 and 80 years old with acute or convalescent COVID-19. This chain uses TRBV5-6 with TRBJ2-1, with 11 bases lining up with TRBD1. Specimen: peripheral blood. CDR3 sequence (DNA): TGTGCCAGCAGCTTAGGCACAGGACAGGGGGCACGGGAGCAGTTCTTC. Translated, it gives CASSLGTGQGAREQFF. Variable domain in full (rest from reference TRBV5-6 and TRBJ2-1): DAGVTQSPTHLIKTRGQQVTLRCSPKSGHDTVSWYQQALGQGPQFIFQYYEEEERQRGNFPDRFSGHQFPNYSSELNVNALLLGDSALYLCASSLGTGQGAREQFFGPGTRLTVL.